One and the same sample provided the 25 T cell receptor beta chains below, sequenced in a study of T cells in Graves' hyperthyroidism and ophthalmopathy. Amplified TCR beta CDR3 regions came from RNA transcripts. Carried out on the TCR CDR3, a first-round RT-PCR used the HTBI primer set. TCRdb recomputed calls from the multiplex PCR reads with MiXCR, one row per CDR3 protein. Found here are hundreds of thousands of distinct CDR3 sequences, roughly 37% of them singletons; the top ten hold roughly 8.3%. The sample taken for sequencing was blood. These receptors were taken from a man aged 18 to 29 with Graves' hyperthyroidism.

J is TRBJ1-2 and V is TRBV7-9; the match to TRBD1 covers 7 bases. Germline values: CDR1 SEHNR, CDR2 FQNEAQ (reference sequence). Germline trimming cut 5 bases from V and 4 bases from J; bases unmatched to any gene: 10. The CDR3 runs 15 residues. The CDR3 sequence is CASSLRDSESYGYTF. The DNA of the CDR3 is TGTGCCAGCAGCCTCCGGGACAGCGAGTCCTATGGCTACACCTTC.

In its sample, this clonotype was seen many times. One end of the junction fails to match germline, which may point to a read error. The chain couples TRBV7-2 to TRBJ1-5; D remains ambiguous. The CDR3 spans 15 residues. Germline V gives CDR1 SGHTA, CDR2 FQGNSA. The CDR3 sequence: CASSLAYGSHQPQHF. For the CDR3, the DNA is TGTGCCAGCAGCTTAGCATACGGTAGCCATCAGCCCCAGCATTTT.

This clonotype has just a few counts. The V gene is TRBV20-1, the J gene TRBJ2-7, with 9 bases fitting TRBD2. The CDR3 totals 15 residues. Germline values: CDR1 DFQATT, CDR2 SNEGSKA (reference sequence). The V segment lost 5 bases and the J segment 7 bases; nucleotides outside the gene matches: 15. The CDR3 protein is CSAYLAGSYDWEQYF. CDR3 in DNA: TGCAGTGCTTATCTAGCGGGGAGTTACGATTGGGAGCAGTACTTC.

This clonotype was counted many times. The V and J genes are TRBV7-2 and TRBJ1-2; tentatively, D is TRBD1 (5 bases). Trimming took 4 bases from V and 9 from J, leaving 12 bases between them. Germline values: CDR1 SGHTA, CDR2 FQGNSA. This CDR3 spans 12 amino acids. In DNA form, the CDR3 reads TGTGCCAGCAGCTCCCCCAGGGAAAGCTACACCTTC. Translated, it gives CASSSPRESYTF.

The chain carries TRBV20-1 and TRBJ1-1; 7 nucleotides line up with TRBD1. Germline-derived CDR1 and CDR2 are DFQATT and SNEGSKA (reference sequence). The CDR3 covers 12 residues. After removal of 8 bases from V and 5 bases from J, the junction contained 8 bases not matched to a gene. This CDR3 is CSLGGWGTEAFF. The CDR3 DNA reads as TGCAGTTTAGGGGGCTGGGGGACTGAAGCTTTCTTT.

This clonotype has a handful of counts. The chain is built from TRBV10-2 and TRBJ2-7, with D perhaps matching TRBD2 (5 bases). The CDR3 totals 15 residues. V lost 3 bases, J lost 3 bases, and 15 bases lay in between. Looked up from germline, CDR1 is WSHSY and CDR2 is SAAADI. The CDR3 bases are TGCGCCAGCAGTGATGGGCGGAGGATTAGCTACGAGCAGTACTTC. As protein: CASSDGRRISYEQYF.

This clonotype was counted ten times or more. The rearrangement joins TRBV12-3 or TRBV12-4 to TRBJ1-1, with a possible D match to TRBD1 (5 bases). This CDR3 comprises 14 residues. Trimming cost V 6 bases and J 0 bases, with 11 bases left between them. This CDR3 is CASRAGTVNTEAFF. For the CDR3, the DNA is TGTGCCAGCAGGGCCGGGACGGTGAACACTGAAGCTTTCTTT.

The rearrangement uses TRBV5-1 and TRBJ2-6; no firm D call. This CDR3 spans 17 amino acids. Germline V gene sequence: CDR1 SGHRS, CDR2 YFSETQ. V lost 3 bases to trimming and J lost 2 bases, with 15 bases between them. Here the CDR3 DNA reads TGCGCCAGCAGCTCTCCGACCCAGGCCCCTGGGGCCAACGTCCTGACTTTC. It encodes CASSSPTQAPGANVLTF. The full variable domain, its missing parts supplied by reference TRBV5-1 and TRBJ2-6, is KAGVTQTPRYLIKTRGQQVTLSCSPISGHRSVSWYQQTPGQGLQFLFEYFSETQRNKGNFPGRFSGRQFSNSRSEMNVSTLELGDSALYLCASSSPTQAPGANVLTFGAGSRLTVL.

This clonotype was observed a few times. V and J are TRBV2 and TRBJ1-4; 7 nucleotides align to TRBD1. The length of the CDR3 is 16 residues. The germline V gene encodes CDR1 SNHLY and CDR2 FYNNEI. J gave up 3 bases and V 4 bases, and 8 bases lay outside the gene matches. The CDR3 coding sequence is TGTGCCAGCAGTGTCGGGGCAGGGGGGGCTAATGAAAAACTGTTTTTT. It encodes CASSVGAGGANEKLFF. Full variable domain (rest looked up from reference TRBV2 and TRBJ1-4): EPEVTQTPSHQVTQMGQEVILRCVPISNHLYFYWYRQILGQKVEFLVSFYNNEISEKSEIFDDQFSVERPDGSNFTLKIRSTKLEDSAMYFCASSVGAGGANEKLFFGSGTQLSVL.

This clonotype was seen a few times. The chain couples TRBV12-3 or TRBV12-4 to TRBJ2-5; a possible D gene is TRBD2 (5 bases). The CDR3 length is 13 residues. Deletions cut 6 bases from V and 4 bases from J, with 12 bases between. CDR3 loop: CASSSGEPETQYF. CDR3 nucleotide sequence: TGTGCCAGCAGCTCCGGGGAACCAGAGACCCAGTACTTC.

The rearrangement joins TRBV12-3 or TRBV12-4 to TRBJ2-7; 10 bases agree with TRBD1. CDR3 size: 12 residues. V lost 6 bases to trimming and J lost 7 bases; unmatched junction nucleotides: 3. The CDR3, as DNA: TGTGCCAGCAGGACAGGGGGCAGAGAGCAGTACTTC. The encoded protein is CASRTGGREQYF.

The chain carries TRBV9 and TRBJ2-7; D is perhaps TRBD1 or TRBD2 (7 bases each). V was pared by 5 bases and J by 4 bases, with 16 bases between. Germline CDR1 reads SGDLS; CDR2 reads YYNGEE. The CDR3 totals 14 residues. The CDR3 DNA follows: TGTGCCAGCAGTCCCAGGGGGGGCGGATACGAGCAGTACTTC. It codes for CASSPRGGGYEQYF.

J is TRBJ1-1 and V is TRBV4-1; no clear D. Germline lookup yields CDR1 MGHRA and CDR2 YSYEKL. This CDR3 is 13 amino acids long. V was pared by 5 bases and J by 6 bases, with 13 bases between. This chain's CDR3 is CASSSGRLSEAFF. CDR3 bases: TGCGCCAGCAGCTCGGGGAGGCTGTCTGAAGCTTTCTTT.

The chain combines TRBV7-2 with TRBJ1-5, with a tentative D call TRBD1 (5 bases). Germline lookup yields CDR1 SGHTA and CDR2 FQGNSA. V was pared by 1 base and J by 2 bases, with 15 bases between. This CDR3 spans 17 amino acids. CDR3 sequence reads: CASSLGGRLGGNQPQHF. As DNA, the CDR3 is TGTGCCAGCAGCTTAGGGGGGAGGCTGGGGGGCAATCAGCCCCAGCATTTT.

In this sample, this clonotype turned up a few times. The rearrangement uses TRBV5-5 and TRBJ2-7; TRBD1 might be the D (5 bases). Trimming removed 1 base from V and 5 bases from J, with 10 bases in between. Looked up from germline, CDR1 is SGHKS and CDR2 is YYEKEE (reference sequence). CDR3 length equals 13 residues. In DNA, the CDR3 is TGTGCCAGCAGCTTGTCTACAGGCGACGAGCAGTACTTC. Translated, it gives CASSLSTGDEQYF.

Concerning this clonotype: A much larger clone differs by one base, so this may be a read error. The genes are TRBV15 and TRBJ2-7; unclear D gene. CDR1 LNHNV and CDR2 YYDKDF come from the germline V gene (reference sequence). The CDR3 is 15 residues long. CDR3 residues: CATSRGLLGSYEQCF. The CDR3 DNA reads TGTGCCACCAGCAGAGGGCTTCTGGGGTCCTACGAGCAGTGCTTC.

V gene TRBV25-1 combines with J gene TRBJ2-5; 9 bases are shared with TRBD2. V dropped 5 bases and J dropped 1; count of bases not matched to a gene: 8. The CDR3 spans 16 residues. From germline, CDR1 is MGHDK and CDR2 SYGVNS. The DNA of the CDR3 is TGTGCCAGCAGTTTCGCGGGAGGGGTCTTCCAAGAGACCCAGTACTTC. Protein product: CASSFAGGVFQETQYF.

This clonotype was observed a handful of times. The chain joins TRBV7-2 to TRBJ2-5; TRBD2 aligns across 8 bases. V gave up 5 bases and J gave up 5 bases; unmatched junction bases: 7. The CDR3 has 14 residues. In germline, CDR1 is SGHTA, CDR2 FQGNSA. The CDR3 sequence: CASSASGGLETQYF. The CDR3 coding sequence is TGTGCCAGCAGCGCCTCGGGGGGGCTCGAGACCCAGTACTTC.

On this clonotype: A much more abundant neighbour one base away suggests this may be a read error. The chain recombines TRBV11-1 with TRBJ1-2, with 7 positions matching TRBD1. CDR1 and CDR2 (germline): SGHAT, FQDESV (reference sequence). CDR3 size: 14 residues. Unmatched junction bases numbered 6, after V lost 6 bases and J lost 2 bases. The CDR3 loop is CASRPGQENYGYTF. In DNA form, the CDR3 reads TGTGCCAGCAGGCCAGGACAGGAGAACTATGGCTACACCTTC.

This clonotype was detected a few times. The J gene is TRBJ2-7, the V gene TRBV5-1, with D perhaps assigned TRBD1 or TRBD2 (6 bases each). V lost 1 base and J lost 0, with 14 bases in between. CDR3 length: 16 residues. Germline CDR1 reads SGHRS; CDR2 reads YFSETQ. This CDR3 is CASSLFGGSSSYEQYF. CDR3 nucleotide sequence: TGCGCCAGCAGCTTGTTCGGGGGCTCGAGCTCCTACGAGCAGTACTTC.

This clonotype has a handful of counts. For the CDR3, the DNA is TGTGCCAGCAGTGCCCCGAGGGCCACCAGTCTAGAGACCCAGTACTTC. This sequence encodes CASSAPRATSLETQYF. V and J are TRBV2 and TRBJ2-5; D is perhaps TRBD2 (5 bases). The germline V gene encodes CDR1 SNHLY and CDR2 FYNNEI. The length of the CDR3 is 16 residues. Trimming cost V 4 bases and J 4 bases, with 19 bases left between them. Based on the CDR3 plus reference TRBV2 and TRBJ2-5, the full variable domain is EPEVTQTPSHQVTQMGQEVILRCVPISNHLYFYWYRQILGQKVEFLVSFYNNEISEKSEIFDDQFSVERPDGSNFTLKIRSTKLEDSAMYFCASSAPRATSLETQYFGPGTRLLVL.

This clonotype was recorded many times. As DNA, the CDR3 is TGTGCCACCAGTGGGACAGGGGTGGAAAAACTGTTTTTT. Protein product: CATSGTGVEKLFF. This rearrangement joins TRBV15 to TRBJ1-4; 10 positions agree with TRBD1. The CDR3 extends over 13 amino acids. Germline values: CDR1 LNHNV, CDR2 YYDKDF (reference sequence). The ends lost 6 bases at V and 8 bases at J; junction bases unmatched: 3. Full variable domain (rest looked up from reference TRBV15 and TRBJ1-4): DAMVIQNPRYQVTQFGKPVTLSCSQTLNHNVMYWYQQKSSQAPKLLFHYYDKDFNNEADTPDNFQSRRPNTSFCFLDIRSPGLGDTAMYLCATSGTGVEKLFFGSGTQLSVL.

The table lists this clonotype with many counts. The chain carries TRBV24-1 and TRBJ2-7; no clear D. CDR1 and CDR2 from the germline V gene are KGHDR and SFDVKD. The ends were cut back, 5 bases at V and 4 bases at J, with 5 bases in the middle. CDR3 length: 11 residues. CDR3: CATSADYEQYF. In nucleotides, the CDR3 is TGTGCCACCAGTGCCGATTACGAGCAGTACTTC.

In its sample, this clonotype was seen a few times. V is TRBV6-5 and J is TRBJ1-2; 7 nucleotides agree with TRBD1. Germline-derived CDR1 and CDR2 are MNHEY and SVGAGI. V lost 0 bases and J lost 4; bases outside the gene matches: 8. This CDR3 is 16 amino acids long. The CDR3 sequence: CASSYSTSGQTYGYTF. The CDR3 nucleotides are TGTGCCAGCAGTTACTCCACATCGGGACAGACCTATGGCTACACCTTC.

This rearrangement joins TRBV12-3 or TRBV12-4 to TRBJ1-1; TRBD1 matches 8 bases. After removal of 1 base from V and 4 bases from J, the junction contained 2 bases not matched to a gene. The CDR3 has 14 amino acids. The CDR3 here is CASSLVDRGTEAFF. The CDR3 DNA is TGTGCCAGCAGTTTAGTAGACAGGGGCACTGAAGCTTTCTTT.